Listed below are T cell receptor beta chains from one sample, sequenced in a study of T-cell reconstitution after alpha-beta-depleted transplantation in children. TCRdb itself ran the PCR reads through MiXCR, one entry per CDR3 protein. The data show fewer than 1 million distinct CDR3 sequences, with 15% to 20% seen just once and 5% held by the top ten. The sample here was PBMCs, mostly from graft donor cells, taken 360 days after TCRalphabeta/CD19-depleted stem cell transplant. All receptors come from a male patient under 18 who had a stem cell transplant for acute lymphoblastic leukemia, so the T cells may come from the graft donor. Both conserved end residues are part of each CDR3. The D gene is left open where the match is weak. Clone size, where shown, is once, few, many, or a class for clones that have expanded.

j_call clone_size d_call v_call cdr3_nt cdr3_aa
TRBJ1-4 many . TRBV4-1 TGCGCCAGCAGCACTCCAGCGGGCACAACTAATGAAAAACTGTTTTTT CASSTPAGTTNEKLFF
TRBJ2-7 few TRBD2 TRBV12-3/TRBV12-4 TGTGCCAGCAGTTTCGAGCTAGCGGGAGATGAGCAGTACTTC CASSFELAGDEQYF
TRBJ2-1 . . TRBV24-1 TGTGCCACCAGTGATTTTGGAGCTAGAGGTGAGCAGTTCTTC CATSDFGARGEQFF
TRBJ2-2 few . TRBV24-1 TGTGCCACCAACGCGGGCGACTCGAACACCGGGGAGCTGTTTTTT CATNAGDSNTGELFF
TRBJ2-7 few . TRBV27 TGTGCCAGCAGTTTACTGGGGGTCGAGCAGTACTTC CASSLLGVEQYF
TRBJ2-7 . . TRBV9 TGTGCCAGCAGCGCCAGGGACTCGACTTACGAGCAGTACTTC CASSARDSTYEQYF
TRBJ2-1 few . TRBV5-6 TGTGCCAGCAGCTTGGGTCCGCAGAAACGCAATGAGCAGTTCTTC CASSLGPQKRNEQFF
TRBJ2-5 many . TRBV5-1 TGCGCCAGCAGCTTGGGTTGGGGAAACCAAGAGACCCAGTACTTC CASSLGWGNQETQYF
TRBJ2-3 . TRBD2 TRBV20-1 TGCAGTGCTGCCCCGGGAGCTAGCGGGAGGGCAGATACGCAGTATTTT CSAAPGASGRADTQYF
TRBJ2-5 . . TRBV4-1 TGCGCCAGCAGCCAAGCAGGGGGAGGTAGAGAGACCCAGTACTTC CASSQAGGGRETQYF
TRBJ2-7 . . TRBV5-8 TGTGCCAGCAGCTTGGAGGATTGGCAGGCCCCGCACTACGAGCAGTACTTC CASSLEDWQAPHYEQYF
TRBJ2-3 . . TRBV29-1 TGCAGCGTTGTCCGGATTTCCACAGATACGCAGTATTTT CSVVRISTDTQYF
TRBJ2-7 many TRBD2 TRBV12-3/TRBV12-4 TGTGCCAGCAGTATCGAGCGGGGGGTCTCTCAAGAGCAGTACTTC CASSIERGVSQEQYF
TRBJ1-3 few . TRBV28 TGTGCCAGCAGATACAGGCCCTCTATCTCTGGAAACACCATATATTTT CASRYRPSISGNTIYF
TRBJ1-1 . TRBD1 TRBV2 TGTGCCAGCAGTGAGGACAGGGTCCCTGAAGCTTTCTTT CASSEDRVPEAFF
TRBJ2-7 few TRBD2 TRBV20-1 TGCAGTGCCCCCTGGGCGGGGGGCCCCTACGAGCAGTACTTC CSAPWAGGPYEQYF
TRBJ2-3 few . TRBV9 TGTGCCAGCAGCAACCCAGGGTGCTGGGGCCCAGATACGCAGTATTTT CASSNPGCWGPDTQYF
TRBJ2-1 . . TRBV5-1 TGCGCCAGCAGCTTGGGGCAGGTAACTGAGCAGTTCTTC CASSLGQVTEQFF
TRBJ2-1 many . TRBV4-2 TGTGCCAGCAGCCAAGAGTTCGGGACTGCCCGGGGACTTAAGAATGAGCAGTTCTTC CASSQEFGTARGLKNEQFF
TRBJ2-7 . . TRBV20-1 TGCAGTGCTAGAATGGACTCGGGACTCTACGAGCAGTACTTC CSARMDSGLYEQYF
TRBJ2-1 few . TRBV7-8 TGTGCCAGCAGCCAAGGTCGCGGGTTCGGCAATGAGCAGTTCTTC CASSQGRGFGNEQFF
TRBJ1-2 . . TRBV29-1 TGCAGCGTTGAAGGCCCTTTTAGGACACAAAATGGCTACACCTTC CSVEGPFRTQNGYTF
TRBJ2-3 . TRBD2 TRBV11-1 TGTGCCAGCGCAAACCTACCGGGACTAGCGGGAGAACCAGATACGCAGTATTTT CASANLPGLAGEPDTQYF
TRBJ2-7 many . TRBV5-6 TGTGCCAGCAGCTTACCGGTGGAGATCGAGCAGTACTTC CASSLPVEIEQYF
TRBJ2-3 . . TRBV19 TGTGCCAGTATCCATAGCGGAAGGAGCACAGATACGCAGTATTTT CASIHSGRSTDTQYF
TRBJ1-3 . TRBD1 TRBV12-3/TRBV12-4 TGTGCCAGCAGTTCCCAAGGACAGGGGGGCATAGTAAGAAACACCATATATTTT CASSSQGQGGIVRNTIYF
TRBJ2-7 . . TRBV3-1 TGTGCCAGCAGCTATACTGGGGACGCCTACGAGCAGTACTTC CASSYTGDAYEQYF
TRBJ2-5 . . TRBV12-3/TRBV12-4 TGTGCCAGCAGTTTGGCCACCCCGGGAGAGACCCAGTACTTC CASSLATPGETQYF
TRBJ2-3 few . TRBV5-5 TGTGCCAGCAGCTTCGCCTCCCGCACAGATACGCAGTATTTT CASSFASRTDTQYF
TRBJ2-5 many . TRBV10-3 TGTGCCATCAGCTCCCGCCCTTTGCAAGAGACCCAGTACTTC CAISSRPLQETQYF
TRBJ2-5 . TRBD1 TRBV13 TGTGCCAGCAGCTTAGGACAGGGGGAAAACCAAGAGACCCAGTACTTC CASSLGQGENQETQYF
TRBJ2-7 few TRBD1 TRBV7-9 TGTGCCAGCAGCTCACCGACAGGGATGTACGAGCAGTACTTC CASSSPTGMYEQYF
TRBJ2-7 few . TRBV13 TGTGCCAGCAGCATCAAGGGGATCTACGAGCAGTACTTC CASSIKGIYEQYF
TRBJ2-1 few TRBD2 TRBV7-8 TGTGCCAGCAGCTTAGCGTCTAGCGGGAGAACCCGCTACTGGCAGCAGTTCTTC CASSLASSGRTRYWQQFF
TRBJ1-5 few TRBD1 TRBV20-1 TGCAGTGCTACCCACCCCGGGACAGGTCAGCATTTT CSATHPGTGQHF
TRBJ1-5 few TRBD1 TRBV12-3/TRBV12-4 TGTGCCAGCAGTTCAGTCGACAGGGCTAAGCAGCCCCAGCATTTT CASSSVDRAKQPQHF
TRBJ2-1 . TRBD2 TRBV7-3 TGTGCCAGCAGGGCAGGGGCGGGAGGGTATGAGCAGTTCTTC CASRAGAGGYEQFF
TRBJ2-3 . TRBD2 TRBV10-1 TGCGCCAGCAGTGAGTCCGCGGGAGGGACAGATACGCAGTATTTT CASSESAGGTDTQYF
TRBJ2-7 few TRBD2 TRBV10-3 TGTGCCATCAGTGAGGGGACTAGCGGGAGTCTAGAGCAGTACTTC CAISEGTSGSLEQYF
TRBJ2-2 . TRBD2 TRBV20-1 TGCAGTGCTGGACTAGCGGGAAACACCGGGGAGCTGTTTTTT CSAGLAGNTGELFF
TRBJ2-1 few . TRBV9 TGTGCCAGCAGCTCTCGACTAGTGCAGTTCTTC CASSSRLVQFF
TRBJ1-2 . TRBD1 TRBV12-3/TRBV12-4 TGTGCCAGCAGTATCCCAGGGGGCGCAGGAAGGCGCAACTATGGCTACACCTTC CASSIPGGAGRRNYGYTF
TRBJ2-7 . TRBD2 TRBV10-1 TGCGCCAGCAGTGAGTGGACTAGCGGAGGTTACGAGCAGTACTTC CASSEWTSGGYEQYF
TRBJ2-4 few TRBD1 TRBV20-1 TGCAGTGCTAGAGCTTGGGACAGGAGACTAGCCAAAAACATTCAGTACTTC CSARAWDRRLAKNIQYF
TRBJ2-7 many . TRBV2 TGTGCCAGCAGTCGACTCAATGGGGAGCAGTACTTC CASSRLNGEQYF
TRBJ2-2 few . TRBV10-3 TGTGCCATCAGCGACAGTACCGGGGAGCTGTTTTTT CAISDSTGELFF
TRBJ2-1 . . TRBV7-9 TGTGCCAGCAGCACGTCCGACTTAGCCGCCTACAATGAGCAGTTCTTC CASSTSDLAAYNEQFF
TRBJ1-2 few . TRBV10-3 TGTGCCATCAGCCCCGACACTGCCTATGGCTACACCTTC CAISPDTAYGYTF
TRBJ2-2 . . TRBV20-1 TGCAGTGCCCCAGGACTGGGGAACACCGGGGAGCTGTTTTTT CSAPGLGNTGELFF
TRBJ1-2 few TRBD1 TRBV7-9 TGTGCCAGCAGCTTACTAGGACAGGGAAACTATGGCTACACCTTC CASSLLGQGNYGYTF
TRBJ1-5 few . TRBV2 TGTGCCAGCAGTGAAAAGCCAGGTCAGCCCCAGCATTTT CASSEKPGQPQHF
TRBJ2-3 many TRBD2 TRBV15 TGTGCCACCAGCAGATCCCGGGCTAGCGGTTCCACAGATACGCAGTATTTT CATSRSRASGSTDTQYF
TRBJ2-1 few TRBD2 TRBV7-3 TGTGCCAGCAGCTTAAGGATGGCTAGCGGGAGGTATAGCAATGAGCAGTTCTTC CASSLRMASGRYSNEQFF
TRBJ1-3 few . TRBV9 TGTGCCAGCAGCGTAGCGGTTAGCCCTGGAAACACCATATATTTT CASSVAVSPGNTIYF
TRBJ2-1 . TRBD2 TRBV24-1 TGTGCCACCAGTGAAACCCGACTAGCGGGACAGTCCTACAATGAGCAGTTCTTC CATSETRLAGQSYNEQFF